This T cell receptor beta chain was obtained from a study of cytomegalovirus exposure and HLA in healthy donors. The PCR ran on 60 Vbeta and 13 Jbeta primers. The assay was immunoSEQ multiplex PCR, and TCRdb's table has in-frame clones only and misses some. Among approximately 150,000 clones listed, almost 80% were seen once. Study conclusions and caveats: For most subjects, TCR beta sequences were reported to predict HLA-A and HLA-B alleles with accuracy. CMV serostatus was the only recorded immune exposure for donors.

Worth noting for this clone: Its antigen is undetermined.

The specimen sequenced was PBMCs. The TCR sequence derives from a male donor in good health and CMV-seronegative.

The CDR3 sequence is CASSGGVFVADTQYF. DNA for the CDR3: TGCGCCAGCAGCGGGGGGGTGTTTGTCGCAGATACGCAGTATTTT. V usage is TRBV5-1 and J usage is TRBJ2-3; 7 bases fit TRBD2. Germline loops: CDR1 SGHRS, CDR2 YFSETQ. The CDR3 contains 15 residues. V shed 4 bases and J 4 bases; nucleotides not matched to a gene: 9.